Following are 32 T cell receptor beta chains from one sample sequenced in a study of Tregs in tolerant kidney transplant recipients. TCRdb keeps only in-frame clones here, not all; method: immunoSEQ multiplex PCR. The profile shows around 43,000 clones, 91% of them singletons. Sequenced sample: Tregs from blood. The source of these receptors is a human donor in good health.

The chain recombines TRBV30 with TRBJ1-5, with D maybe TRBD1 (5 bases). This CDR3 comprises 15 residues. From germline, CDR1 is GTSNPN and CDR2 SVGIG (reference sequence). With 1 base removed from V and 2 bases from J, the gap between germline ends came to 12 bases. The CDR3: CAWSERGRGNQPQHF. The CDR3 bases are TGTGCCTGGAGTGAAAGGGGCCGGGGCAATCAGCCCCAGCATTTT.

V is TRBV5-1 and J is TRBJ1-1, with 10 nucleotides matching TRBD1. The CDR3 is 13 amino acids. V lost 3 bases, J lost 5 bases, and 1 base stayed unmatched. CDR1 SGHRS and CDR2 YFSETQ come from the germline V gene. CDR3 nucleotide sequence: TGCGCCAGCAGCTGGACAGGGGGAACTGAAGCTTTCTTT. Translating it yields CASSWTGGTEAFF.

The chain joins TRBV5-1 to TRBJ2-5; D possibly corresponds to TRBD1 (6 bases). The CDR3 covers 14 residues. Trimming stripped 3 bases from V and 4 bases from J, with 13 bases between. Germline lookup yields CDR1 SGHRS and CDR2 YFSETQ. CDR3 loop: CASSYLGAGETQYF. The CDR3 nucleotides are TGCGCCAGCAGCTATCTGGGGGCGGGAGAGACCCAGTACTTC.

The chain uses TRBV5-1 and TRBJ2-5; TRBD2 might be the D (6 bases). The CDR3 length is 15 residues. Germline CDR1 reads SGHRS; CDR2 reads YFSETQ. V dropped 0 bases and J dropped 2 bases, with 11 bases sitting between them. CDR3 sequence: CASSLGAGRQETQYF. The CDR3 coding sequence is TGCGCCAGCAGCTTGGGGGCGGGGCGGCAAGAGACCCAGTACTTC. The variable domain in full, with the rest retrieved from reference TRBV5-1 and TRBJ2-5, is KAGVTQTPRYLIKTRGQQVTLSCSPISGHRSVSWYQQTPGQGLQFLFEYFSETQRNKGNFPGRFSGRQFSNSRSEMNVSTLELGDSALYLCASSLGAGRQETQYFGPGTRLLVL.

The V and J genes are TRBV5-6 and TRBJ1-1; D uncertain. The CDR3 consists of 17 residues. Germline-derived CDR1 and CDR2 are SGHDT and YYEEEE. V dropped 1 base and J dropped 0 bases, with 16 bases sitting between them. CDR3 sequence reads: CASSLRVPPAMNTEAFF. In nucleotides, the CDR3 is TGTGCCAGCAGCTTGAGAGTCCCCCCCGCTATGAACACTGAAGCTTTCTTT.

The chain carries TRBV11-3 and TRBJ1-5, with D possibly being TRBD1 (5 bases). Trimming pared 0 bases from V and 9 bases from J, leaving 12 bases between. Looked up from germline, CDR1 is SGHNT and CDR2 is YENEEA. This CDR3 contains 14 residues. In nucleotides, the CDR3 is TGTGCCAGCAGCTTAGATTATGGGGCGAGGCCCCAGCATTTT. This codes for CASSLDYGARPQHF. Looking up the rest from reference TRBV11-3 and TRBJ1-5 gives the full variable domain: EAGVVQSPRYKIIEKKQPVAFWCNPISGHNTLYWYLQNLGQGPELLIRYENEEAVDDSQLPKDRFSAERLKGVDSTLKIQPAELGDSAVYLCASSLDYGARPQHFGDGTRLSIL.

The chain has TRBV4-1 and TRBJ1-1, with 7 nucleotides matching TRBD1. The ends lost 2 bases at V and 0 bases at J; junction bases unmatched: 3. CDR3 size: 15 residues. Germline assignment: CDR1 MGHRA and CDR2 YSYEKL. CDR3 protein: CASSQTGDMNTEAFF. The CDR3 DNA sequence: TGCGCCAGCAGCCAAACAGGGGACATGAACACTGAAGCTTTCTTT.

This clone was detected once. The chain employs TRBV19 and TRBJ1-1; unclear D gene. The CDR3 sequence is 15 residues long. CDR1 and CDR2 (germline): LNHDA, SQIVND (reference sequence). V was cut by 7 bases and J by 0 bases, with 15 bases left in between. CDR3 sequence reads: CASTLQSSMNTEAFF. CDR3 bases: TGTGCCAGTACCCTGCAGTCGTCCATGAACACTGAAGCTTTCTTT.

This clone was found once. This chain joins TRBV19 and TRBJ2-5; D not resolved. V was pared by 3 bases and J by 2 bases, with 13 bases between. Looked up from germline, CDR1 is LNHDA and CDR2 is SQIVND (reference sequence). The length of the CDR3 is 15 residues. The CDR3 protein is CASSMTRGWQETQYF. CDR3 in DNA: TGTGCCAGTAGTATGACGAGAGGTTGGCAAGAGACCCAGTACTTC.

This clone appeared a single time. The V gene is TRBV11-2, the J gene TRBJ2-1; 7 positions agree with TRBD2. Germline loops: CDR1 SGHAT, CDR2 FQNNGV. There are 17 residues in the CDR3. Trimming at V came to 3 bases and at J to 7 bases, leaving 15 bases not matched to a gene. Here the CDR3 DNA reads TGTGCCAGCAGCTTGGCTCCGTTTTCCGGGGGGATAAATGAGCAGTTCTTC. Encoded protein: CASSLAPFSGGINEQFF.

This rearrangement joins TRBV7-6 to TRBJ2-2; no definite D call. V lost 1 base and J lost 7, with 7 bases in between. CDR1 is SGHVS, CDR2 FNYEAQ, per germline. The CDR3 length is 13 residues. The CDR3 protein is CASSLGGVGELFF. The DNA for the CDR3 is TGTGCCAGCAGCTTAGGTGGCGTCGGGGAGCTGTTTTTT.

The V call is TRBV7-9, the J call TRBJ2-5, with 8 bases fitting TRBD2. Germline V CDR1 and CDR2: SEHNR, FQNEAQ (reference sequence). CDR3 length: 13 amino acids. V lost 5 bases to trimming and J lost 5 bases; unmatched junction nucleotides: 4. CDR3 coding DNA: TGTGCCAGCAGCCCCGCGGGGGGCGAGACCCAGTACTTC. It is translated as CASSPAGGETQYF.

The table lists this clone with a count of one. The V and J genes are TRBV7-8 and TRBJ1-2, with unresolved D. V lost 5 bases and J 6 bases, leaving 10 bases between the germline ends. Per germline, CDR1 SGHVS and CDR2 FQNEAQ. The CDR3 is made up of 12 amino acids. As DNA, the CDR3 is TGTGCCAGCAGCGCCAGGAGGCATGGCTACACCTTC. It translates to CASSARRHGYTF.

This rearrangement joins TRBV11-3 to TRBJ2-1; 7 positions match TRBD1. The length of the CDR3 is 16 residues. The J segment lost 4 bases and the V segment lost 2 bases, leaving 8 bases of the junction unmatched. Germline assignment: CDR1 SGHNT and CDR2 YENEEA. Here the CDR3 DNA reads TGTGCCAGCAGCTTATTATCTGGGACAGCATACAATGAGCAGTTCTTC. This gives the protein CASSLLSGTAYNEQFF.

This clone was recorded only once. This chain uses TRBV7-7 with TRBJ2-1; 8 nucleotides match TRBD2. V lost 5 bases, J lost 7 bases, and 4 bases stayed unmatched. Germline CDR1 reads SSHAT; CDR2 reads FNYEAQ (reference sequence). The CDR3 extends over 13 amino acids. The CDR3 DNA follows: TGTGCCAGCAGCCCGGGACTAGAGAATGAGCAGTTCTTC. Translating gives CASSPGLENEQFF. The complete variable domain, with remaining parts taken from reference TRBV7-7 and TRBJ2-1, reads GAGVSQSPRYKVTKRGQDVTLRCDPISSHATLYWYQQALGQGPEFLTYFNYEAQPDKSGLPSDRFSAERPEGSISTLTIQRTEQRDSAMYRCASSPGLENEQFFGPGTRLTVL.

V usage is TRBV4-1 and J usage is TRBJ1-4; D ambiguous. Germline assignment: CDR1 MGHRA and CDR2 YSYEKL. The CDR3 sequence is 14 residues long. Trimming took off 3 bases at V and 6 bases at J, with 11 bases between the two ends. DNA for the CDR3: TGCGCCAGCAGCCAGAGATCTACGGATGAAAAACTGTTTTTT. It codes for CASSQRSTDEKLFF.

The V call is TRBV6-4, the J call TRBJ1-1; the match to TRBD1 covers 7 bases. CDR3 size: 15 residues. Trimming removed 6 bases from V and 0 bases from J; junction bases left unmatched: 7. The germline V gene encodes CDR1 MRHNA and CDR2 SNTAGT. CDR3 sequence: CASRSQGTMNTEAFF. For the CDR3, the DNA is TGTGCCAGCAGATCACAGGGGACCATGAACACTGAAGCTTTCTTT.

This rearrangement joins TRBV18 to TRBJ2-3; D is perhaps TRBD1 or TRBD2 (5 bases each). Trimming stripped 2 bases from V and 4 bases from J, with 10 bases between. CDR1 is KGHSH, CDR2 LQKENI, per germline. The CDR3 runs 14 residues. This CDR3 is CASSPVGVPDTQYF. CDR3 bases: TGTGCCAGCTCACCAGTGGGGGTACCAGATACGCAGTATTTT.

This clone came up once. V usage is TRBV2 and J usage is TRBJ1-2; D call uncertain. The germline V gene has CDR1 SNHLY and CDR2 FYNNEI. This CDR3 contains 14 residues. Trimming shortened V by 5 bases and J by 2 bases, and 12 bases separated the two germline ends. The CDR3 nucleotides are TGTGCCAGCAGTTCAGCGGCAGCGAACTATGGCTACACCTTC. Translated, it gives CASSSAAANYGYTF.

The chain recombines TRBV5-6 with TRBJ2-7, with D perhaps TRBD2 (6 bases). Germline lookup yields CDR1 SGHDT and CDR2 YYEEEE. CDR3 size: 13 residues. V dropped 2 bases and J dropped 7 bases, with 13 bases sitting between them. In DNA, the CDR3 is TGTGCCAGCAGCTTTATTGGCGCGGGGGAGCAGTACTTC. Translating gives CASSFIGAGEQYF.

The chain uses TRBV4-1 and TRBJ2-3; 12 nucleotides agree with TRBD2. CDR1 and CDR2 from the germline V gene are MGHRA and YSYEKL. The CDR3 length is 17 residues. The V gene end was trimmed by 1 base and the J gene end by 5 bases; junction bases not matched to a gene: 7. The CDR3 loop is CASSQVSSGGARDTQYF. Here the CDR3 DNA reads TGCGCCAGCAGCCAAGTGTCTAGCGGGGGGGCCAGAGATACGCAGTATTTT.

The chain combines TRBV2 with TRBJ2-7; no definite D call. The CDR3 loop spans 16 amino acids. Looked up from germline, CDR1 is SNHLY and CDR2 is FYNNEI. The V end lost 3 bases, the J end lost 6 bases, and 21 bases lay between the germline ends. The CDR3 DNA sequence: TGTGCCAGCAGTGAGGGATGGGCCAGTACCTGGCGCGAGCAGTACTTC. Encoded protein: CASSEGWASTWREQYF.

CDR3 sequence: CAWSVWGRVQETQYF. CDR3 bases: TGTGCCTGGAGTGTATGGGGGAGGGTGCAAGAGACCCAGTACTTC. The rearrangement uses TRBV30 and TRBJ2-5, with TRBD2 identical over 7 bases. Germline lookup yields CDR1 GTSNPN and CDR2 SVGIG (reference sequence). V shed 0 bases and J 2 bases; nucleotides not matched to a gene: 6. This CDR3 has 15 amino acids.

The chain links TRBV7-2 to TRBJ2-1; D gene uncertain. In germline, CDR1 is SGHTA, CDR2 FQGNSA. Trimming pared 5 bases from V and 1 base from J, leaving 12 bases between. There are 15 residues in the CDR3. CDR3 region: CASSPQVPSYNEQFF. DNA of the CDR3: TGTGCCAGCAGCCCGCAGGTGCCGTCCTACAATGAGCAGTTCTTC.

The CDR3 reads CASCPTSGSFTTRGELFF. The CDR3 DNA is TGCGCCAGCTGCCCGACTAGCGGGAGTTTCACGACGAGGGGGGAGCTGTTTTTT. This chain uses TRBV5-1 with TRBJ2-2; 12 bases are a match to TRBD2. V was clipped by 7 bases and J by 8 bases; unmatched bases: 18. CDR3 length: 18 residues. CDR1 SGHRS and CDR2 YFSETQ come from the germline V gene.

The chain carries TRBV29-1 and TRBJ2-3; the match to TRBD2 covers 8 bases. The germline V gene has CDR1 SQVTM and CDR2 ANQGSEA. The CDR3 runs to 14 residues. The V segment lost 4 bases and the J segment 3 bases; nucleotides outside the gene matches: 6. CDR3 coding DNA: TGCAGCGTTGTATCTAGCGGGCTAACAGATACGCAGTATTTT. Residues: CSVVSSGLTDTQYF.

CDR3 DNA: TGCGCCAGCAGCAGGGGCCGCAGGGGCTACGAGCAGTACTTC. Translating gives CASSRGRRGYEQYF. The chain joins TRBV5-1 to TRBJ2-7; D might be TRBD1 (6 bases). The CDR3 contains 14 residues. From germline, CDR1 is SGHRS and CDR2 YFSETQ. V lost 4 bases and J lost 3, with 14 bases in between.

The chain links TRBV7-3 to TRBJ2-1, with 12 bases identical to TRBD2. Germline CDR1 and CDR2: SGHTA and FQGTGA. The CDR3 is 15 amino acids. V shed 4 bases and J 7 bases; nucleotides not matched to a gene: 5. The CDR3 loop reads CASSSGLAGLNEQFF. The CDR3 nucleotides read TGTGCCAGCAGCTCAGGACTAGCGGGGTTGAATGAGCAGTTCTTC.

V is TRBV2 and J is TRBJ2-3; the D gene is possibly TRBD1 (5 bases). The CDR3 runs to 15 residues. The V gene lost 6 bases and the J gene lost 2 bases, with 15 bases spanning the gap. Germline values: CDR1 SNHLY, CDR2 FYNNEI. The DNA of the CDR3 is TGTGCCAGCAGCGGAACAGGCCTTCTCACAGATACGCAGTATTTT. It codes for CASSGTGLLTDTQYF.

The chain recombines TRBV5-1 with TRBJ2-5; TRBD2 matches 13 bases. The J segment lost 2 bases and the V segment lost 2 bases, leaving 9 bases of the junction unmatched. The germline V gene encodes CDR1 SGHRS and CDR2 YFSETQ. This CDR3 has 18 amino acids. DNA for the CDR3: TGCGCCAGCAGCTTACTAATCGGGACTAGCGGGACTCAAGAGACCCAGTACTTC. Its protein is CASSLLIGTSGTQETQYF.

This rearrangement joins TRBV5-1 to TRBJ2-5; D might be TRBD1 or TRBD2, each matching 5 bases. Germline-derived CDR1 and CDR2 are SGHRS and YFSETQ. The V end was cut by 6 bases, the J end by 5 bases, with 17 bases between. This CDR3 has 14 amino acids. The CDR3 DNA is TGCGCCAGCAATAGGGCCCCAGGGACGGAGACCCAGTACTTC. Protein product: CASNRAPGTETQYF.

The chain joins TRBV29-1 to TRBJ2-1; TRBD2 agrees at 9 bases. The CDR3 totals 19 residues. Germline V gives CDR1 SQVTM, CDR2 ANQGSEA. Trimming took 7 bases from V and 0 from J; bases not matched to a gene: 19. In DNA form, the CDR3 reads TGCAGCGCCGGGAGGTCTCGGTCGCGGGAGGGAAGCTCCTACAATGAGCAGTTCTTC. It specifies CSAGRSRSREGSSYNEQFF.